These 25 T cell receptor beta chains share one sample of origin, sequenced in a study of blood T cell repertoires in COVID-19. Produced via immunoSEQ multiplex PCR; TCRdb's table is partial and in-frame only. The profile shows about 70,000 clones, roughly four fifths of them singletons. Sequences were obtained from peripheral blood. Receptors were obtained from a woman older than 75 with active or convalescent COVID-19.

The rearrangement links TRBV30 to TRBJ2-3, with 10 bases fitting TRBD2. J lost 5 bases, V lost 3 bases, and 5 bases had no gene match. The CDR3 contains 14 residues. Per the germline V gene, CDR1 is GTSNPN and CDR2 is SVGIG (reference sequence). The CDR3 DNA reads TGTGCCTGGAGCGGCGGACTAGCGGAAGATACGCAGTATTTT. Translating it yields CAWSGGLAEDTQYF.

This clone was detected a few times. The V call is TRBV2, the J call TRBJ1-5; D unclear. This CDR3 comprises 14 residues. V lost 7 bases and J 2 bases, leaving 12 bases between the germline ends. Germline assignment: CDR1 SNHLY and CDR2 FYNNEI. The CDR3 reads CASMGGLGNQPQHF. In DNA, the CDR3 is TGTGCCAGCATGGGAGGTTTGGGCAATCAGCCCCAGCATTTT.

The CDR3 DNA follows: TGTGCCAGCAGTCCTAGGGGGCCTGAGCAGTTCTTC. Residues: CASSPRGPEQFF. The rearrangement joins TRBV12-3 or TRBV12-4 to TRBJ2-1, with 7 bases aligning to TRBD1. The CDR3 covers 12 residues. The trim removed 5 bases at V and 9 bases at J, leaving 4 bases unmatched.

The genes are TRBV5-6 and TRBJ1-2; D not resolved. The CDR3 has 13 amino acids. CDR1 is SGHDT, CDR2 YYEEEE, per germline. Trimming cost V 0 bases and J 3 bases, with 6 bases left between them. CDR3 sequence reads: CASSLGRDYGYTF. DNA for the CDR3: TGTGCCAGCAGCTTGGGCCGAGACTATGGCTACACCTTC.

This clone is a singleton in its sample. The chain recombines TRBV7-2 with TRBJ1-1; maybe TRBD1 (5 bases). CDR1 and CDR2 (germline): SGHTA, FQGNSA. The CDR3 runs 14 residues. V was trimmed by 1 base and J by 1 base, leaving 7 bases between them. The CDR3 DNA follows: TGTGCCAGCAGCTTAGGGAGGGGGAACACTGAAGCTTTCTTT. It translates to CASSLGRGNTEAFF.

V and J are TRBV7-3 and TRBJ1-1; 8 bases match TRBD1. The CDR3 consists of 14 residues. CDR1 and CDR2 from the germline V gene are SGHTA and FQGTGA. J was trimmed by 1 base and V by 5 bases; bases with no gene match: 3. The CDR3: CASSIGTGNTEAFF. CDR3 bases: TGTGCCAGCAGCATAGGGACAGGGAACACTGAAGCTTTCTTT.

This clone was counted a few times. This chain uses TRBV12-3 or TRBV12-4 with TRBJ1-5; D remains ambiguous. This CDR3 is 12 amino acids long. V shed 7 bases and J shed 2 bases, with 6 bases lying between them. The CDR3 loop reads CASNGGNQPQHF. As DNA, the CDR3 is TGTGCCAGCAACGGGGGCAATCAGCCCCAGCATTTT.

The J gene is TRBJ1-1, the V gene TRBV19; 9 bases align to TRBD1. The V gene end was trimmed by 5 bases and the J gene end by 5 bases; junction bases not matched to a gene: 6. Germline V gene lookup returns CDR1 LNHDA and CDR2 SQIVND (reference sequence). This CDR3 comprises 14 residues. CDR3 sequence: CASSGTGGRTEAFF. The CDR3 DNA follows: TGTGCCAGTAGTGGAACAGGGGGCAGGACTGAAGCTTTCTTT.

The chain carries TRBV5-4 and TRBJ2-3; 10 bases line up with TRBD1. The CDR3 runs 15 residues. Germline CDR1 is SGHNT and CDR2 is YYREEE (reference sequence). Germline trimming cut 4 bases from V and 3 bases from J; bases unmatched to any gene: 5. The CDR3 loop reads CASSGRTGGTDTQYF. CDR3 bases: TGTGCCAGCAGCGGGAGGACAGGGGGTACAGATACGCAGTATTTT.

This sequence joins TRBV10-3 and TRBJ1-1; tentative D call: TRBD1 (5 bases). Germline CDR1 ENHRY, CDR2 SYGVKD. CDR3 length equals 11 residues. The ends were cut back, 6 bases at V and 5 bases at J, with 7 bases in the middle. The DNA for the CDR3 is TGTGCCATCAGCAAGGGGACTGAAGCTTTCTTT. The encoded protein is CAISKGTEAFF.

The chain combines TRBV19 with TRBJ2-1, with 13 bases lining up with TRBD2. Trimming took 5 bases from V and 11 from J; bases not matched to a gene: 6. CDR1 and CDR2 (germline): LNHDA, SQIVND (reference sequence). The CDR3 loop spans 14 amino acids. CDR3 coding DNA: TGTGCCAGTAGTGCCGGACTAGCGGGGGCCCAGCAGTTCTTC. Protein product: CASSAGLAGAQQFF.

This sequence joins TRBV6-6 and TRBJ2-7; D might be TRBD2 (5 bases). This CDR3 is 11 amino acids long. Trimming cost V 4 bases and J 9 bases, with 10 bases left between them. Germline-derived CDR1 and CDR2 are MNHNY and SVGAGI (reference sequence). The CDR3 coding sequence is TGTGCCAGCAGTTGGACGCGGGTGCAGTACTTC. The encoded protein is CASSWTRVQYF.

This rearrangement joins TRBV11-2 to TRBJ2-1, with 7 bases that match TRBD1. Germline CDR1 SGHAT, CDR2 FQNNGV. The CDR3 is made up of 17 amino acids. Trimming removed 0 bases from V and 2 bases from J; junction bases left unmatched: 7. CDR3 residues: CASSLDRWDSPYNEQFF. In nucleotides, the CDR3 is TGTGCCAGCAGCTTAGACCGTTGGGACAGTCCCTACAATGAGCAGTTCTTC. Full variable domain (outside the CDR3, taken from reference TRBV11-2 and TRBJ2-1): EAGVAQSPRYKIIEKRQSVAFWCNPISGHATLYWYQQILGQGPKLLIQFQNNGVVDDSQLPKDRFSAERLKGVDSTLKIQPAKLEDSAVYLCASSLDRWDSPYNEQFFGPGTRLTVL.

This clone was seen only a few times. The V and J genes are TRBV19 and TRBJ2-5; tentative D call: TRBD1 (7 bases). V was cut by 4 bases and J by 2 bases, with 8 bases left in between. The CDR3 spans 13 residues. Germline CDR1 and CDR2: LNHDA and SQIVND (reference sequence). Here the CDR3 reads CASSTGGQETQYF. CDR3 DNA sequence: TGTGCCAGTAGTACAGGGGGGCAAGAGACCCAGTACTTC. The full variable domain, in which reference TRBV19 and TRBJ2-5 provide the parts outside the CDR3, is DGGITQSPKYLFRKEGQNVTLSCEQNLNHDAMYWYRQDPGQGLRLIYYSQIVNDFQKGDIAEGYSVSREKKESFPLTVTSAQKNPTAFYLCASSTGGQETQYFGPGTRLLVL.

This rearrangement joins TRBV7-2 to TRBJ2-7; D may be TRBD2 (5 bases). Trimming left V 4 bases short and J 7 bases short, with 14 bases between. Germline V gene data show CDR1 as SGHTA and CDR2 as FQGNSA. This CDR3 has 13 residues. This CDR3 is CASSSLDGVEQYF. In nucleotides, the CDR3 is TGTGCCAGCAGCTCCCTGGACGGGGTGGAGCAGTACTTC. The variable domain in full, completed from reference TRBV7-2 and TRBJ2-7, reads GAGVSQSPSNKVTEKGKDVELRCDPISGHTALYWYRQSLGQGLEFLIYFQGNSAPDKSGLPSDRFSAERTGGSVSTLTIQRTQQEDSAVYLCASSSLDGVEQYFGPGTRLTVT.

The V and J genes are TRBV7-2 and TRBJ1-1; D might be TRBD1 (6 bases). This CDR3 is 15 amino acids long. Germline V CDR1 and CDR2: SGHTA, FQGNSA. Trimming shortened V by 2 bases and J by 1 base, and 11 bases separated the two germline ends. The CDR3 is CASSLMGHPNTEAFF. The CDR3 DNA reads TGTGCCAGCAGCTTAATGGGACACCCGAACACTGAAGCTTTCTTT.

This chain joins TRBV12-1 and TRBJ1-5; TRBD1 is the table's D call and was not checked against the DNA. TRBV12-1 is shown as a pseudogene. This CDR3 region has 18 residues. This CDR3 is CASSSDRGHTVSNQPQHF. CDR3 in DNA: TGTGCCAGCAGCTCCGACAGGGGGCACACCGTTAGCAATCAGCCCCAGCATTTT.

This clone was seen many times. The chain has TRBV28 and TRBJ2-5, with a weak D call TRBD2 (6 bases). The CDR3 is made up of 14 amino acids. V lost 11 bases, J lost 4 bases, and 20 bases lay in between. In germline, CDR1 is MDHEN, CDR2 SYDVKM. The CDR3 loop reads CAGSTTRAAETQYF. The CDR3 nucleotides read TGTGCCGGATCAACGACTAGAGCGGCAGAGACCCAGTACTTC.

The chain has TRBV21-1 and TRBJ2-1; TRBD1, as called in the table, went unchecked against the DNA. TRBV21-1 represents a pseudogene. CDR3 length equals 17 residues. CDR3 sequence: CASSTIRDRVYYNEQFF. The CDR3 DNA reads TGTGCCAGCAGCACTATCCGGGACAGGGTGTACTACAATGAGCAGTTCTTC.

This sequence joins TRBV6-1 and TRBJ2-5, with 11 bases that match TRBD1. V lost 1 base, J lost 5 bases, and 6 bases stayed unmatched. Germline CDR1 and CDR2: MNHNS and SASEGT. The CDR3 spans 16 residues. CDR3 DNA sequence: TGTGCCAGCAGTGAAGAAGATGGGACAGGGGGTGAGACCCAGTACTTC. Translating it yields CASSEEDGTGGETQYF.

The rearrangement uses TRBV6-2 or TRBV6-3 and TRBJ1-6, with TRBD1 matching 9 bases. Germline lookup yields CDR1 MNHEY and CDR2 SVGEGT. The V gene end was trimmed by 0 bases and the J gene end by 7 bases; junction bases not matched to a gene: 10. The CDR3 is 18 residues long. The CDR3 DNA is TGTGCCAGCAGTTACTCCCCGACAGGGGGTATTTGGAATTCACCCCTCCACTTT. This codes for CASSYSPTGGIWNSPLHF.

For the CDR3, the DNA is TGTGCCAGCAGTGAGGGCCGAATGCAAGAGACCCAGTACTTC. It translates to CASSEGRMQETQYF. V and J are TRBV2 and TRBJ2-5; D is unclear. V gave up 3 bases and J gave up 2 bases, with 10 bases separating them. The CDR3 runs to 14 residues. Germline CDR1 SNHLY, CDR2 FYNNEI. Looking up the rest from reference TRBV2 and TRBJ2-5 gives the full variable domain: EPEVTQTPSHQVTQMGQEVILRCVPISNHLYFYWYRQILGQKVEFLVSFYNNEISEKSEIFDDQFSVERPDGSNFTLKIRSTKLEDSAMYFCASSEGRMQETQYFGPGTRLLVL.

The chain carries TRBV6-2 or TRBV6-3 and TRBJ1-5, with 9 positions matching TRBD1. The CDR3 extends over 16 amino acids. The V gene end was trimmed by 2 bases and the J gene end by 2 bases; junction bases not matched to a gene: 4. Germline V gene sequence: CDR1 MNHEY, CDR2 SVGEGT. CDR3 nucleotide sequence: TGTGCCAGCAGTTACCCTGGACAGGGGCGCAATCAGCCCCAGCATTTT. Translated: CASSYPGQGRNQPQHF.

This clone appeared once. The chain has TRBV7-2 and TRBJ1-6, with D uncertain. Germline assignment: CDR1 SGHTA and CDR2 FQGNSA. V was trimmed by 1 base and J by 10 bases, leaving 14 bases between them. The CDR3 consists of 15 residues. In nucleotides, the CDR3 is TGTGCCAGCAGCTTAGGGCAGGCTGATTCCTCACCCCTCCACTTT. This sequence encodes CASSLGQADSSPLHF.

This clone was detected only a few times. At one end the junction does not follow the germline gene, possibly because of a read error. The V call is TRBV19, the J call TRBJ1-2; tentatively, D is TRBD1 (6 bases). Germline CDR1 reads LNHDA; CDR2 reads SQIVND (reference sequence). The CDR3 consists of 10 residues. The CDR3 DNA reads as TGTGCCAGTAGTGAAAGGACAGTATACTTC. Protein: CASSERTVYF. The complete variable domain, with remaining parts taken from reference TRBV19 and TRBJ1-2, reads DGGITQSPKYLFRKEGQNVTLSCEQNLNHDAMYWYRQDPGQGLRLIYYSQIVNDFQKGDIAEGYSVSREKKESFPLTVTSAQKNPTAFYLCASSERTVYFGSGTRLTVV.